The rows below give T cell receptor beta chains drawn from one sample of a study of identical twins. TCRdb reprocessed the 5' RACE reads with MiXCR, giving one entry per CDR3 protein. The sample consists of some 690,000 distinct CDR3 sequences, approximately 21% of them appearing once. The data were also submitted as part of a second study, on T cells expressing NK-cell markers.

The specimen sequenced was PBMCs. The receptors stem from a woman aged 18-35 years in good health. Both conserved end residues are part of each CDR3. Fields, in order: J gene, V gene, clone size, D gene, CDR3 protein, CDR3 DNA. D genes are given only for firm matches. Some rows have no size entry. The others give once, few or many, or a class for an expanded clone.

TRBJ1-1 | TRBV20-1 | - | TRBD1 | CSATGTGSREAFF | TGCAGTGCTACCGGGACAGGGTCTAGGGAAGCTTTCTTT
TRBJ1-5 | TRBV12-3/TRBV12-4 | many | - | CASSLGLLSNQPQHF | TGTGCCAGCAGTTTAGGTCTCCTTAGCAATCAGCCCCAGCATTTT
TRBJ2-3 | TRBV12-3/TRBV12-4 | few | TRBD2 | CASSTSGTGDTQYF | TGTGCCAGCAGTACTAGCGGGACGGGTGATACGCAGTATTTT
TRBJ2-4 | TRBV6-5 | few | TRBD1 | CASSSLDRGHNIQYF | TGTGCCAGCAGTTCCCTTGACAGGGGGCATAACATTCAGTACTTC
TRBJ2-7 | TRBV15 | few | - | CATSRVGAVGYEQYF | TGTGCCACCAGCAGAGTGGGCGCCGTAGGCTACGAGCAGTACTTC
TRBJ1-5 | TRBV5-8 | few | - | CASSLSWEDQPQHF | TGTGCCAGCAGCTTGAGCTGGGAGGATCAGCCCCAGCATTTT
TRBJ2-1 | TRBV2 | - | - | CASHLTLGGLNEQFF | TGTGCCAGCCACCTTACCTTGGGGGGACTCAATGAGCAGTTCTTC
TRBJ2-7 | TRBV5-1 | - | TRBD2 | CASSSLPGYSGGADEQYF | TGCGCCAGCAGCTCTCTTCCCGGATATAGCGGGGGGGCCGATGAGCAGTACTTC
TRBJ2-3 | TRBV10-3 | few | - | CAISESENEPGGQYF | TGTGCCATCAGTGAGTCGGAAAATGAGCCCGGGGGGCAGTATTTT
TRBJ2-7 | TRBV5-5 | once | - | CASSLFLVWFSHEQYF | TGTGCCAGCAGCTTGTTCTTGGTATGGTTTAGCCACGAGCAGTACTTC
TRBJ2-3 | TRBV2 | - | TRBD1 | CASSDEGATQYF | TGTGCCAGCAGTGATGAGGGGGCCACGCAGTATTTT
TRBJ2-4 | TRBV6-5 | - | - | CASSYSQGSKNIQYF | TGTGCCAGCAGTTATTCCCAGGGTTCCAAAAACATTCAGTACTTC
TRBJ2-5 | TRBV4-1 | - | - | CASSRGGTVQETQYF | TGCGCCAGCAGCCGTGGTGGGACGGTTCAAGAGACCCAGTACTTC
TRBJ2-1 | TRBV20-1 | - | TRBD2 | CSAAYSGSPAGEQFF | TGCAGTGCTGCATATAGCGGGAGCCCAGCGGGGGAGCAGTTCTTC
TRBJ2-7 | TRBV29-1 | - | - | CSALADYEQYF | TGCAGCGCCTTGGCAGACTACGAGCAGTACTTC
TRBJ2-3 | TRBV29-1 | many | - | CSVVPGTDTQYF | TGCAGCGTTGTGCCCGGCACAGATACGCAGTATTTT
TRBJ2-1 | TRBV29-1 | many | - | CSVEGVKINEQFF | TGCAGCGTTGAAGGGGTTAAAATTAATGAGCAGTTCTTC
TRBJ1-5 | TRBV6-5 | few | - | CASSSRRQLNQPQHF | TGTGCCAGCAGTTCCCGTAGACAGCTGAATCAGCCCCAGCATTTT
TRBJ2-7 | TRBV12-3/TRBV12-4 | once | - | CASSLGSLSFSGYEQYF | TGTGCCAGCAGTTTAGGGTCCCTCAGTTTTTCAGGCTACGAGCAGTACTTC
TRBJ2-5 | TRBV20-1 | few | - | CSARPTMGGGTQYF | TGCAGTGCTAGACCTACCATGGGGGGTGGAACCCAGTACTTC
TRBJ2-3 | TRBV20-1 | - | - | CSARHFRGSTDTQYF | TGCAGTGCTAGACACTTCCGGGGGTCCACAGATACGCAGTATTTT
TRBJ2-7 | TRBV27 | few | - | CASSNSHEQYF | TGTGCCAGCAGTAATTCCCACGAGCAGTACTTC
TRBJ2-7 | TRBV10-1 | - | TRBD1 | CASSEDSQTGPYEQYF | TGCGCCAGCAGTGAGGATTCCCAGACAGGGCCCTACGAGCAGTACTTC
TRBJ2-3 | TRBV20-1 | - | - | CSLSPGLKLDTQYF | TGCAGTCTCTCCCCGGGACTTAAGTTGGATACGCAGTATTTT
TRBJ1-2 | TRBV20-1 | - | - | CSARDPREDSRYTF | TGCAGTGCTAGGGACCCTCGGGAGGATTCGCGCTACACCTTC
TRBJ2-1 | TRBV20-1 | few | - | CSARGPGVTNEQFF | TGCAGTGCCAGGGGACCTGGGGTTACAAATGAGCAGTTCTTC
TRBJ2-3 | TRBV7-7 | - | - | CAAARGFGDTQYF | TGTGCCGCTGCTCGGGGGTTTGGAGATACGCAGTATTTT
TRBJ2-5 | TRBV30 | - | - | CALDPSGETQYF | TGTGCCTTGGACCCTTCGGGAGAGACCCAGTACTTC
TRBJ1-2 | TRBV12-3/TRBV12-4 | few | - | CASSFSSYGYTF | TGTGCCAGCAGTTTCAGCAGCTATGGCTACACCTTC
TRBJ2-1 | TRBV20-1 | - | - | CSALSGSNEQFF | TGCAGTGCCTTGAGCGGGTCCAATGAGCAGTTCTTC
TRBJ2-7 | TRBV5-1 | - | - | CASSSGDSSYEQYF | TGCGCCAGCAGCTCGGGGGACAGTTCCTACGAGCAGTACTTC
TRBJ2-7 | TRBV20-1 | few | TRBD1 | CSASRDRVSYEQYF | TGCAGTGCTAGCCGGGACAGGGTTTCCTACGAGCAGTACTTC
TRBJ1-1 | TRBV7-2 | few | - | CASSLGVSRGTEAFF | TGTGCCAGCAGCTTAGGAGTATCCAGGGGCACTGAAGCTTTCTTT
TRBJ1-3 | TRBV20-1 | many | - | CSASGIYSGNTIYF | TGCAGTGCTAGTGGTATTTACTCTGGAAACACCATATATTTT
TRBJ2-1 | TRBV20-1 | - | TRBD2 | CSARDQAGLIILYNEQFF | TGCAGTGCTAGAGATCAGGCGGGACTAATAATCCTATACAATGAGCAGTTCTTC
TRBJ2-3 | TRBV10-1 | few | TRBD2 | CASSEGSGPTDTQYF | TGCGCCAGCAGTGAGGGTAGCGGGCCCACAGATACGCAGTATTTT
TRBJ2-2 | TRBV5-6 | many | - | CASSLRDRRTGELFF | TGTGCCAGCAGCTTGAGGGATCGCCGGACCGGGGAGCTGTTTTTT
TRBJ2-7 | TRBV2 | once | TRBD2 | CASSPSTPGLAGPRF | TGTGCCAGCAGTCCCTCAACCCCGGGACTAGCGGGGCCTCGCTTC
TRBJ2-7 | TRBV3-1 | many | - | CASSQVPGIDEQYF | TGTGCCAGCAGCCAAGTTCCGGGCATCGACGAGCAGTACTTC
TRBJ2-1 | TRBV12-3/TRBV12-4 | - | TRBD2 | CASSFPSGSYNEQFF | TGTGCCAGCAGTTTCCCTAGCGGCTCCTACAATGAGCAGTTCTTC
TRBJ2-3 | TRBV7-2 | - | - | CASSLKSMASTQYF | TGTGCCAGCAGCTTAAAATCCATGGCGAGTACGCAGTATTTT
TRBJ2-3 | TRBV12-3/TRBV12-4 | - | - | CASSQTDSAQYF | TGTGCCAGCAGCCAAACGGATAGCGCGCAGTATTTT
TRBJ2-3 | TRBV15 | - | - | CATSRNRADTQYF | TGTGCCACCAGCAGAAATAGGGCAGATACGCAGTATTTT
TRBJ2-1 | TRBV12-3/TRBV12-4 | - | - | CASKQQSSWQFF | TGTGCCAGCAAACAACAGTCGTCATGGCAGTTCTTC
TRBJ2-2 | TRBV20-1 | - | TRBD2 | CSASPTPGLGVNTGELFF | TGCAGTGCTAGCCCGACACCGGGACTAGGTGTAAACACCGGGGAGCTGTTTTTT
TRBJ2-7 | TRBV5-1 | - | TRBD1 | CASSPIPGQGKTYEQYF | TGCGCCAGCAGCCCCATCCCGGGACAGGGGAAAACCTACGAGCAGTACTTC
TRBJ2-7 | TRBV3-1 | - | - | CASSQFPYEQYF | TGTGCCAGCAGCCAGTTCCCCTACGAGCAGTACTTC
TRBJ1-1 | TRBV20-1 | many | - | CSARVEGDTEAFF | TGCAGTGCTAGAGTTGAGGGGGACACTGAAGCTTTCTTT
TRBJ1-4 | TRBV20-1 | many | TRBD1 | CSAPGQGGEKLFF | TGCAGTGCTCCGGGACAGGGTGGTGAAAAACTGTTTTTT
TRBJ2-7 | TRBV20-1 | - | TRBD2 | CSAGTTSGREYEQYF | TGCAGTGCTGGAACGACTAGCGGAAGGGAATACGAGCAGTACTTC